Listed here is a single TCR beta chain. Using immunoSEQ multiplex PCR, the repertoire was profiled, and TCRdb retains in-frame clones only, with some absent. The table lists some 250,000 clones, more than 65% of them singletons. The record originates from a study of control samples from healthy donors and cancer patients. Germline V gene data show CDR1 as LGHDT and CDR2 as YNNKEL (reference sequence). Trimming pared 2 bases from V and 0 bases from J, leaving 21 bases between. The CDR3 spans 19 residues. The clonotype was recovered from a woman in her sixties or seventies with lung cancer. The sequenced material came from PBMCs. J is TRBJ2-3 and V is TRBV3-1 (or the pseudogene TRBV3-2); D gene uncertain. The CDR3 is CASSQRATNYRASTDTQYF. Written as DNA, the CDR3 is TGTGCCAGCAGCCAAAGGGCAACAAATTACAGAGCTAGCACAGATACGCAGTATTTT.